This entry lists 21 T cell receptor beta chains sequenced from one sample in a study of blood T cell repertoires in COVID-19. Sequencing was performed with immunoSEQ multiplex PCR; in TCRdb, only in-frame clones are kept and a portion is missing. The sample records approximately 210,000 clones, roughly 90% being singletons. What was sequenced was peripheral blood. All receptors derive from a man aged 30 to 39 who had recovered from COVID-19.

The chain carries TRBV7-9 and TRBJ2-7; 8 bases agree with TRBD1. Trimming at V came to 5 bases and at J to 2 bases, leaving 5 bases not matched to a gene. The CDR3 runs to 14 residues. Germline V gene data show CDR1 as SEHNR and CDR2 as FQNEAQ (reference sequence). In DNA form, the CDR3 reads TGTGCCAGCAGCGGAGGACAGGGCCCCTACGAGCAGTACTTC. It specifies CASSGGQGPYEQYF.

The chain recombines TRBV9 with TRBJ2-2, with TRBD1 as a possible D gene (5 bases). The V gene's germline CDR1 is SGDLS and CDR2 YYNGEE. The V end was cut by 3 bases, the J end by 0 bases, with 9 bases between. This CDR3 region has 15 residues. CDR3 nucleotide sequence: TGTGCCAGCAGCGGTTCAGGGACGAACACCGGGGAGCTGTTTTTT. Translated, it gives CASSGSGTNTGELFF.

The genes are TRBV6-2 or TRBV6-3 and TRBJ1-2, with D perhaps matching TRBD1 (6 bases). This CDR3 has 14 amino acids. V lost 4 bases, J lost 5 bases, and 14 bases lay in between. Germline V gene lookup returns CDR1 MNHEY and CDR2 SVGEGT. The CDR3 DNA is TGTGCCAGCAGTTGGGGGGGGACAACGTATGGCTACACCTTC. Translation gives CASSWGGTTYGYTF.

This clone showed up just once. The chain recombines TRBV11-2 with TRBJ2-1, with 8 positions matching TRBD2. The germline V gene has CDR1 SGHAT and CDR2 FQNNGV. This CDR3 region has 18 residues. Trimming removed 4 bases from V and 5 bases from J; junction bases left unmatched: 16. The CDR3 nucleotides read TGTGCCAGCAGCTCCTCGAGACTGCGGGCGGGGGGCAACAATGAGCAGTTCTTC. Residues: CASSSSRLRAGGNNEQFF.

The CDR3 bases are TGTGCCAGCAGCCAAGGATGGCCAAATCACAATGAGCAGTTCTTC. Residues: CASSQGWPNHNEQFF. The V gene is TRBV4-2, the J gene TRBJ2-1; D unclear. V was shortened by 1 base and J by 5 bases, with 12 bases between the two germline ends. This CDR3 is 15 amino acids long. CDR1 is LGHNA and CDR2 is YNFKEQ in the germline V gene.

This clone is a singleton in its sample. The chain uses TRBV5-5 and TRBJ1-1; D might be TRBD1 (5 bases). Germline V gives CDR1 SGHKS, CDR2 YYEKEE (reference sequence). The V and J ends lost 4 bases and 4 bases respectively, with 14 bases between them. CDR3 size: 14 residues. In DNA form, the CDR3 reads TGTGCCAGCAGCAGCAGGGCAGGGCTCACTGAAGCTTTCTTT. It encodes CASSSRAGLTEAFF.

The chain is built from TRBV27 and TRBJ2-7; 10 nucleotides match TRBD2. CDR1 MNHEY and CDR2 SMNVEV come from the germline V gene (reference sequence). The V segment lost 0 bases and the J segment 6 bases; nucleotides outside the gene matches: 8. This CDR3 region has 16 residues. The CDR3 DNA follows: TGTGCCAGCAGTTTATCGCCAGCGGGGGGGCAGGGCGAGCAGTACTTC. It translates to CASSLSPAGGQGEQYF.

The DNA of the CDR3 is TGTGCCAGTAGTACCGGGACAGGTCTCGATACCCTCCACTTT. Protein sequence: CASSTGTGLDTLHF. The chain couples TRBV19 to TRBJ1-6; TRBD1 agrees at 8 bases. The CDR3 spans 14 residues. Per the germline V gene, CDR1 is LNHDA and CDR2 is SQIVND (reference sequence). Germline trimming cut 4 bases from V and 14 bases from J; bases unmatched to any gene: 10.

CDR3 amino acids: CASSLEGVSNQPQHF. In nucleotides, the CDR3 is TGTGCCAGCAGCTTGGAAGGGGTGAGCAATCAGCCCCAGCATTTT. J is TRBJ1-5 and V is TRBV5-5, with D possibly TRBD1 on 5 matching bases. The CDR3 covers 15 residues. V was clipped by 0 bases and J by 1 base, with 8 bases between them. Germline CDR1 is SGHKS and CDR2 is YYEKEE (reference sequence).

The chain uses TRBV25-1 and TRBJ1-1; no firm D call. This CDR3 region has 14 residues. The V end lost 3 bases, the J end lost 5 bases, and 13 bases lay between the germline ends. Germline CDR1 reads MGHDK; CDR2 reads SYGVNS. CDR3 loop: CASSETTLVTEAFF. As DNA, the CDR3 is TGTGCCAGCAGTGAGACAACCCTCGTGACTGAAGCTTTCTTT.

V gene TRBV6-5 combines with J gene TRBJ1-2, with a tentative D call TRBD1 (5 bases). The V end lost 8 bases, the J end lost 7 bases, and 23 bases lay between the germline ends. Germline V CDR1 and CDR2: MNHEY, SVGAGI. CDR3 length equals 15 residues. The CDR3 nucleotides are TGTGCCAGCGATCTGTCTTGGGGCGCAGTGGGTGGCTACACCTTC. Protein product: CASDLSWGAVGGYTF.

The V call is TRBV5-4, the J call TRBJ2-1, with D possibly TRBD2 on 5 matching bases. Between the trimmed V and J ends, which lost 3 bases and 6 bases, there was a span of 16 bases. Germline CDR1 and CDR2: SGHNT and YYREEE (reference sequence). The CDR3 loop spans 15 amino acids. CDR3 protein: CASSSLVKTLNEQFF. The CDR3 bases are TGTGCCAGCAGCTCACTAGTTAAAACCCTCAATGAGCAGTTCTTC.

The rearrangement links TRBV6-5 to TRBJ1-2, with no clear D. Germline CDR1 and CDR2: MNHEY and SVGAGI. The ends were cut back, 8 bases at V and 3 bases at J, with 16 bases in the middle. This CDR3 is built from 14 residues. The CDR3, as DNA: TGTGCCAGCTGGCGGTCTAACCTAGACTATGGCTACACCTTC. Its protein product is CASWRSNLDYGYTF.

The V gene is TRBV19, the J gene TRBJ1-5; 7 bases agree with TRBD1. Germline assignment: CDR1 LNHDA and CDR2 SQIVND (reference sequence). The CDR3 is made up of 15 amino acids. The CDR3 protein is CATSWTGNSNQPQHF. In DNA form, the CDR3 reads TGTGCTACGAGTTGGACAGGCAATAGCAATCAGCCCCAGCATTTT.

This clone was picked up a small number of times. The chain couples TRBV9 to TRBJ1-5, with D unresolved. Germline CDR1 reads SGDLS; CDR2 reads YYNGEE. The CDR3 is 13 residues long. The V end was cut by 0 bases, the J end by 6 bases, with 7 bases between. The CDR3 coding sequence is TGTGCCAGCAGCGTAGAACCGGGTCAGCCCCAGCATTTT. Translated, it gives CASSVEPGQPQHF.

The rearrangement uses TRBV19 and TRBJ1-2; 7 nucleotides agree with TRBD1. The CDR3 is 15 amino acids. Trimming took 3 bases from V and 2 from J; bases not matched to a gene: 6. CDR1 and CDR2 (germline): LNHDA, SQIVND (reference sequence). The CDR3 nucleotides are TGTGCCAGTAGTATGGCCAGGGGGTTAAACTATGGCTACACCTTC. Translation: CASSMARGLNYGYTF.

The rearrangement uses TRBV9 and TRBJ2-2; TRBD2 matches at 9 bases. Trimming at V came to 2 bases and at J to 6 bases, leaving 11 bases not matched to a gene. The CDR3 extends over 17 amino acids. Per the germline V gene, CDR1 is SGDLS and CDR2 is YYNGEE. The CDR3 DNA reads TGTGCCAGCAGCGTCTTAGAGCGGGGGGCCGCCGCCGGGGAGCTGTTTTTT. Protein sequence: CASSVLERGAAAGELFF.

The V call is TRBV4-1, the J call TRBJ2-2; 8 positions agree with TRBD2. CDR3 length equals 16 residues. The junction had 10 bases not matched to a gene; V was cut back by 6 bases and J by 4 bases. Looked up from germline, CDR1 is MGHRA and CDR2 is YSYEKL. CDR3 nucleotide sequence: TGCGCCAGCAGATCGACGGACCTAGCGGGCACCGGGGAGCTGTTTTTT. Translating gives CASRSTDLAGTGELFF.

The rearrangement uses TRBV9 and TRBJ2-7; no reliable D call. V dropped 3 bases and J dropped 2 bases, with 9 bases sitting between them. The CDR3 length is 13 residues. Germline loops: CDR1 SGDLS, CDR2 YYNGEE. Here the CDR3 reads CASSATDPYEQYF. DNA of the CDR3: TGTGCCAGCAGCGCGACTGATCCCTACGAGCAGTACTTC. Full variable domain (outside the CDR3, taken from reference TRBV9 and TRBJ2-7): DSGVTQTPKHLITATGQRVTLRCSPRSGDLSVYWYQQSLDQGLQFLIQYYNGEERAKGNILERFSAQQFPDLHSELNLSSLELGDSALYFCASSATDPYEQYFGPGTRLTVT.

This sequence joins TRBV18 and TRBJ2-2; 12 nucleotides agree with TRBD1. The germline gives CDR1 KGHSH, CDR2 LQKENI. The CDR3 runs to 19 residues. The V gene end was trimmed by 4 bases and the J gene end by 5 bases; junction bases not matched to a gene: 14. The CDR3 spells CASSLELTGTGGVTGELFF. Here the CDR3 DNA reads TGTGCCAGCTCACTAGAACTCACCGGGACAGGGGGCGTTACCGGGGAGCTGTTTTTT.

The gene calls are TRBV9 and TRBJ2-3, with D perhaps matching TRBD2 (5 bases). Looked up from germline, CDR1 is SGDLS and CDR2 is YYNGEE. Trimming pared 3 bases from V and 6 bases from J, leaving 17 bases between. The CDR3 is made up of 15 amino acids. CDR3 protein: CASSAGLQFGDTQYF. In DNA form, the CDR3 reads TGTGCCAGCAGCGCCGGACTGCAATTTGGGGATACGCAGTATTTT. Looking up the rest from reference TRBV9 and TRBJ2-3 gives the full variable domain: DSGVTQTPKHLITATGQRVTLRCSPRSGDLSVYWYQQSLDQGLQFLIQYYNGEERAKGNILERFSAQQFPDLHSELNLSSLELGDSALYFCASSAGLQFGDTQYFGPGTRLTVL.